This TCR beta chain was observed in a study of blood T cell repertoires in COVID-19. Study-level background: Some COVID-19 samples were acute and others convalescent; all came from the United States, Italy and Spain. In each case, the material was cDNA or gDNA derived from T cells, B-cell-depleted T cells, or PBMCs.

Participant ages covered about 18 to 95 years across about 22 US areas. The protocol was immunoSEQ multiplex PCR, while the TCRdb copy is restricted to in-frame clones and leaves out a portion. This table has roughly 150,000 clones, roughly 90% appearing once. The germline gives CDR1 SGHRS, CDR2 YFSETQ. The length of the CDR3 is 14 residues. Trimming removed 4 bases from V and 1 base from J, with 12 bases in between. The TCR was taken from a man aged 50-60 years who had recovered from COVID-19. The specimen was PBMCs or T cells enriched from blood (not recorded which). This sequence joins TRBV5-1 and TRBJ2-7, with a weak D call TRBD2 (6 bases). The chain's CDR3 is CASSAGGTSYEQYF. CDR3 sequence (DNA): TGCGCCAGCAGCGCCGGCGGGACGTCCTACGAGCAGTACTTC.